The clone carrying this TCR beta chain was recorded a few times. Trimming cost V 6 bases and J 3 bases; bases outside gene matches: 8. CDR3 length: 14 amino acids. The germline V gene encodes CDR1 MNHEY and CDR2 SVGAGI. This specimen belongs to a study of blood T cell repertoires in COVID-19. Study overall: COVID-19 samples from acute and convalescent phases originated in the United States, Italy and Spain. PBMCs, B-cell-depleted T cells, or T cells provided the cDNA or gDNA that made up the material.

Original data processing: The assay estimated nucleated cells by amplifying reference gene primers. Method: immunoSEQ multiplex PCR; TCRdb's copy keeps in-frame clones and lacks some. V, J and clone size are taken as reported in that table, and D and trimming were inferred from the DNA itself. The profile covers under 300,000 clones, with 80% to 90% appearing a single time and approximately 11% taken by the ten largest. V usage is TRBV6-5 and J usage is TRBJ2-7, with 7 nucleotides matching TRBD2. The TCR sequence derives from a woman between 70 and 85 years old with acute or convalescent COVID-19. Sequenced sample: peripheral blood. In nucleotides, the CDR3 is TGTGCCAGCAGGCCTCAGGGAGGGAGCTACGAGCAGTACTTC. This translates into CASRPQGGSYEQYF.